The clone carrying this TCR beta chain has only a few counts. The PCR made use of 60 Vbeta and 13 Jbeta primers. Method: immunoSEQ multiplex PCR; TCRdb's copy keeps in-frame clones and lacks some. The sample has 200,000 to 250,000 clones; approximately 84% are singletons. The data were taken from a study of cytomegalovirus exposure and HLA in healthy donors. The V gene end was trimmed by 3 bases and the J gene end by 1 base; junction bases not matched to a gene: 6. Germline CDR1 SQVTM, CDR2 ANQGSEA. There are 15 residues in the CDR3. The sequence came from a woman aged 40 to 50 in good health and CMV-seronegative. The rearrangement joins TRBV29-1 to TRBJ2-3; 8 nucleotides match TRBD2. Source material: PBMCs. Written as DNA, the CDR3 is TGCAGCGTTGAGATTAGCGGGGTAGGCACAGATACGCAGTATTTT. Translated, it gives CSVEISGVGTDTQYF.